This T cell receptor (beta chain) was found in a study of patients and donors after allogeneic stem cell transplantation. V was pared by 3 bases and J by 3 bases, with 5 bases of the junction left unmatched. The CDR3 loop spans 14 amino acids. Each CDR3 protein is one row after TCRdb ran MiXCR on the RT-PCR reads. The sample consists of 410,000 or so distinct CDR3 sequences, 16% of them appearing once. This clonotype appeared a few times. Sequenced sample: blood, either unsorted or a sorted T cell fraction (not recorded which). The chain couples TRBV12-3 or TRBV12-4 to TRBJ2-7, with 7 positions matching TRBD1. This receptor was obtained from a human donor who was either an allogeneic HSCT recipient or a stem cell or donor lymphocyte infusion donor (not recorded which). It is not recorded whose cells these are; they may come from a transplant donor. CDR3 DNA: TGTGCCAGCAGTTTCTCGGGACAGCTCTACGAGCAGTACTTC. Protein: CASSFSGQLYEQYF.